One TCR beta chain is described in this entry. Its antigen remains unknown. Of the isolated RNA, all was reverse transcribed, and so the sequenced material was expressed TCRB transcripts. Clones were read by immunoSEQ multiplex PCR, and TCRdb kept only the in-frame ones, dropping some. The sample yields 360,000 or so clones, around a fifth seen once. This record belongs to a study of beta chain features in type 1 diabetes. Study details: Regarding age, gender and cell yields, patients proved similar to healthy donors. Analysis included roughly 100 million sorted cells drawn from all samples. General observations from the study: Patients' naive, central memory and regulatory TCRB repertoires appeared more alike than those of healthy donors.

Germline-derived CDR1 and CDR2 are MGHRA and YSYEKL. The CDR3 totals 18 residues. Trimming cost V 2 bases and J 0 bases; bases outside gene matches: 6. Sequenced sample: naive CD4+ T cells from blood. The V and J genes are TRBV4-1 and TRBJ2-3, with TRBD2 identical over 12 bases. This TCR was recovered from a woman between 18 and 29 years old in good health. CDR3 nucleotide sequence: TGCGCCAGCAGCCAATCCGGACTAGCGGGGCCGAGCACAGATACGCAGTATTTT. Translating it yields CASSQSGLAGPSTDTQYF.